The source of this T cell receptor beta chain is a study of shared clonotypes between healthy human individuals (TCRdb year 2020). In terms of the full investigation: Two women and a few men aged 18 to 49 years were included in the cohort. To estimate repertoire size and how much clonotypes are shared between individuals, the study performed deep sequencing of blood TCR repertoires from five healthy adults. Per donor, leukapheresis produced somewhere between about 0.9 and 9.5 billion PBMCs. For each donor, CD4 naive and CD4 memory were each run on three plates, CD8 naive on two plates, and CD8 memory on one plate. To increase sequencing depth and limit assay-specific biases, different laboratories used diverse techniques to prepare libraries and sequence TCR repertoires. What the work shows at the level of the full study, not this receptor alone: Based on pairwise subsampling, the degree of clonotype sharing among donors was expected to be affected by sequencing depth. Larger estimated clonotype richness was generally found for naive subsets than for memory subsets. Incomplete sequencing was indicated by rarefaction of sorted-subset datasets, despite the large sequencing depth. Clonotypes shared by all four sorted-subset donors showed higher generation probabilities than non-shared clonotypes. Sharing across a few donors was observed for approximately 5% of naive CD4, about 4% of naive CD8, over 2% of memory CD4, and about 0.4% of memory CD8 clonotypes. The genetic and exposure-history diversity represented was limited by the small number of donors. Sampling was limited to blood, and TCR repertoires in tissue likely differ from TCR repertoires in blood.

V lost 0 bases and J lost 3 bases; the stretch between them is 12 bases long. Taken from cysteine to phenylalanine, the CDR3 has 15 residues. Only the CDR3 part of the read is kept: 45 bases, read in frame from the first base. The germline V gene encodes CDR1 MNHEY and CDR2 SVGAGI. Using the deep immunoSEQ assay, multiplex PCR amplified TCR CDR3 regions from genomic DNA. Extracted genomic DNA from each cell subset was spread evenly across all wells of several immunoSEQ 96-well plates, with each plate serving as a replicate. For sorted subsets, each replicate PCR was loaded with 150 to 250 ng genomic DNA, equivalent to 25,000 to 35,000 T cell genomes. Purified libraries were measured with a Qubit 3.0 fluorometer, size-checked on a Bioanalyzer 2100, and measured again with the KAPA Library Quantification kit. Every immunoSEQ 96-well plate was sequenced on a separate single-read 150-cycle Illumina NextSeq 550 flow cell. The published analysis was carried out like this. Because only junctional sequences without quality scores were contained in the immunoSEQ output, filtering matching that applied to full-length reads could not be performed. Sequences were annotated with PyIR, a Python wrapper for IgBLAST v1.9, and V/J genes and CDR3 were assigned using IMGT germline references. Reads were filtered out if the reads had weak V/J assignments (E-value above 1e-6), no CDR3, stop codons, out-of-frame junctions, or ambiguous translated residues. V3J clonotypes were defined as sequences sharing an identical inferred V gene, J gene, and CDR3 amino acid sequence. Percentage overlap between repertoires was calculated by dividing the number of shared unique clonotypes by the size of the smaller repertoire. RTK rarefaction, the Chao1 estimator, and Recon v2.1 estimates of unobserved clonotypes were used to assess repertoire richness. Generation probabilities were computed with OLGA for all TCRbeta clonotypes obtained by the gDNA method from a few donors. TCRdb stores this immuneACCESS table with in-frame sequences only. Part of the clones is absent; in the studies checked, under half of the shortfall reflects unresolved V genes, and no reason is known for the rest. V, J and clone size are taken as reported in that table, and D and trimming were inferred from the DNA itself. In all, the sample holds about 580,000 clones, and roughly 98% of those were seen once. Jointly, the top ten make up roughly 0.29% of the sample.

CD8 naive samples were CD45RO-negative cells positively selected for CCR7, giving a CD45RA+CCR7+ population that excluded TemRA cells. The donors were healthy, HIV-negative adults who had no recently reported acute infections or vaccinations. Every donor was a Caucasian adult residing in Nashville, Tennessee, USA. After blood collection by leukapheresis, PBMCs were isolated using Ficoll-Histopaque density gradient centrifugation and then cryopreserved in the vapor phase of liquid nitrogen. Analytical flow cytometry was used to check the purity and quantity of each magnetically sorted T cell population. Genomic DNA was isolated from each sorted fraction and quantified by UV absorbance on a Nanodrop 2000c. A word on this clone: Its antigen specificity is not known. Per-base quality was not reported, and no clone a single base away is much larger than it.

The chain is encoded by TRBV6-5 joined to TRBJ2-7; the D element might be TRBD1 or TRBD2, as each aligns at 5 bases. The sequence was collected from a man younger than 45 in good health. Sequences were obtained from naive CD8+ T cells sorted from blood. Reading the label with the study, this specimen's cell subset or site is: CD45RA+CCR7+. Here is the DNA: TGTGCCAGCAGTTACTCGACGGGGCGGGTCTACGAGCAGTACTTC. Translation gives CASSYSTGRVYEQYF.